This is a list of T cell receptor beta chains from one sample in a study of liver allograft versus peripheral blood T cells. TCRdb reprocessed the reads with MiXCR, giving one entry per CDR3 protein. Here the sample spans approximately 760 distinct CDR3 sequences, about 14% being singletons. The receptors come from a human patient who had a liver transplant. Some T cells may possibly be graft donor cells. Both conserved end residues are part of each CDR3. The order of the fields is J gene, clone size, D gene, V gene, CDR3 DNA, CDR3 protein. A D gene is named only where the DNA matches it firmly. Not all rows give a size; the values are once, few, many and, for expanded clones, a class.

TRBJ1-1	few	NA	TRBV7-9	TGTGCCAGCAGCTTAGAGGCGAGGACTGAAGCTTTCTTT	CASSLEARTEAFF
TRBJ2-7	NA	TRBD2	TRBV10-3	TGTGCCATCAGTGAGCCCTACGGGGGAGGGGACGAGCAGTACTTC	CAISEPYGGGDEQYF
TRBJ1-1	medium-sized	NA	TRBV14	TGTGCCAGCAGCCAAGAGGGGGGGGAGGCTTTCTTT	CASSQEGGEAFF
TRBJ2-2	few	TRBD1	TRBV7-9	TGTGCCAGCAGCCCCCCTACAGGGGGCCTAAACACCGGGGAGCTGTTTTTT	CASSPPTGGLNTGELFF
TRBJ2-5	few	NA	TRBV12-3/TRBV12-4	TGTGCCAGCAGAAGCAGGGGTTGGCAAGAGACCCAGTACTTC	CASRSRGWQETQYF
TRBJ1-2	medium-sized	NA	TRBV6-2/TRBV6-3	TGTGCCAGCACCAAGCAAACAGGGAGAGGCTACACCTTC	CASTKQTGRGYTF
TRBJ1-1	medium-sized	TRBD1	TRBV14	TGTGCCAGCAGCCGACAGGGTGGGAACACTGAAGCTTTCTTT	CASSRQGGNTEAFF
TRBJ1-1	medium-sized	NA	TRBV5-6	TGTGCCAGCAGCTTCCCAGCCCGCACTGAAGCTTTCTTT	CASSFPARTEAFF
TRBJ1-1	medium-sized	NA	TRBV19	TGTGCCAGTACTATGGGGGGGGGGAGCACTGAAGCTTTCTTT	CASTMGGGSTEAFF
TRBJ2-7	medium-sized	TRBD1	TRBV27	TGTGCCAGCAGTTCACCGGGACAGGGTTCTTACGAGCAGTACTTC	CASSSPGQGSYEQYF
TRBJ1-6	NA	TRBD1	TRBV4-1	TGCGCCAGCAGCCAAGATTGGCCGGGACAGGGAGGATCACCCCTCCACTTT	CASSQDWPGQGGSPLHF
TRBJ1-2	medium-sized	NA	TRBV7-2	TGTGCCAGCAGCCTCTCTGGGGGAGAAGGCTATGGCTACACCTTC	CASSLSGGEGYGYTF
TRBJ1-1	medium-sized	NA	TRBV27	TGTGCCAGCTTGAGAGGGACTGAAGCTTTCTTT	CASLRGTEAFF
TRBJ1-1	medium-sized	NA	TRBV27	TGTGCCAGCAGTTTATCGGTTTGGACTGAAGCTTTCTTT	CASSLSVWTEAFF
TRBJ1-2	NA	TRBD1	TRBV29-1	TGCAGCGGACAGGGGTCCGGGTATGGCTACACCTTC	CSGQGSGYGYTF
TRBJ2-7	NA	TRBD2	TRBV28	TGTGCCAGCAGCTTAGATCTCAGGGCTAGCGGCGACGAGCAGTACTTC	CASSLDLRASGDEQYF
TRBJ2-7	medium-sized	NA	TRBV19	TGTGCCAGTAGCCAAGGGGGCTACGAGCAGTACTTC	CASSQGGYEQYF
TRBJ2-1	large	NA	TRBV6-5	TGTGCCAGCAGCCTATTCAACAGGGCCAATGAGCAGTTCTTC	CASSLFNRANEQFF
TRBJ1-5	medium-sized	NA	TRBV6-2/TRBV6-3	TGTGCCAGCAGTTACGCCGAAAATCAGCCCCAGCATTTT	CASSYAENQPQHF
TRBJ1-2	medium-sized	NA	TRBV20-1	TGCAGTGCTAGAGGAGAAGGCCCAGGGGAGGGCTATGGCTACACCTTC	CSARGEGPGEGYGYTF
TRBJ1-5	medium-sized	NA	TRBV19	TGTGCCAGTAGTATAGACCAGAGGCAGCCCCAGCATTTT	CASSIDQRQPQHF
TRBJ2-1	NA	NA	TRBV12-3/TRBV12-4	TGTGCCAGCAGTTTAGGCGGGCGCGCCTACAATGAGCAGTTCTTC	CASSLGGRAYNEQFF
TRBJ1-1	medium-sized	TRBD1	TRBV14	TGTGCCAGCAGCTGGGGGGACAGGCTGAACACTGAAGCTTTCTTT	CASSWGDRLNTEAFF
TRBJ1-2	large	NA	TRBV12-3/TRBV12-4	TGTGCCAGCATGGGATATGGCTACACCTTC	CASMGYGYTF
TRBJ1-5	few	NA	TRBV20-1	TGCAGTGCTAGAGGGGGGGCGAATCAGCCCCAGCATTTT	CSARGGANQPQHF
TRBJ1-2	medium-sized	NA	TRBV5-5	TGTGCCAGCAGCCCCGCCCCAGGAGACTATGGCTACACCTTC	CASSPAPGDYGYTF
TRBJ2-5	NA	NA	TRBV9	TGTGCCAGCAGCGTAGAACGGTGGGGGGAAGAGACCCAGTACTTC	CASSVERWGEETQYF
TRBJ2-3	medium-sized	NA	TRBV24-1	TGTGCCACCAGTGATCTTTCCACAGATACGCAGTATTTT	CATSDLSTDTQYF
TRBJ2-3	medium-sized	NA	TRBV6-2/TRBV6-3	TGTGCCAGCCTGGACTCAACAGATACGCAGTATTTT	CASLDSTDTQYF
TRBJ1-2	medium-sized	NA	TRBV11-3	TGTGCCAGCAGGGCCAGTGGCTACACCTTC	CASRASGYTF
TRBJ1-5	medium-sized	NA	TRBV12-3/TRBV12-4	TGTGCCAGCAGTCCCCAGCTAGGAGGGGCCAATCAGCCCCAGCATTTT	CASSPQLGGANQPQHF
TRBJ2-1	large	TRBD2	TRBV13	TGTGCTGTGGGAGGGAGCGGGACCAACAATGAGCAGTTCTTC	CAVGGSGTNNEQFF
TRBJ1-2	large	TRBD1	TRBV6-5	TGTGCCAGCAGTCGCGGGACAGGAACGGCGGATGGCTACACCTTC	CASSRGTGTADGYTF